This TCR beta chain was sequenced during a study of cytomegalovirus exposure and HLA in healthy donors. Study-level findings and limits: Follow-up analysis found HLA locus-dependent TCR association rates, highest for DRB1 and lowest for HLA-C. An Asian-associated ancestry cluster reportedly showed fewer N-insertions than the approximately 600-donor mean in a later analysis. What a later analysis showed was that several of the most significant clusters appeared linked to common viral pathogens.

As regards this clone: What it binds is not known.

The CDR3 loop spans 18 amino acids. V dropped 2 bases and J dropped 5; count of bases not matched to a gene: 16. The germline V gene encodes CDR1 SGHTS and CDR2 YDEGEE. The PCR had 60 Vbeta and 13 Jbeta primers. In the study's own analysis: Per a later analysis, the number of unique TCR beta chains was about 80 million, of which some 10 million were shared. Assay used: immunoSEQ multiplex PCR; TCRdb lists only in-frame clones, some missing. D and trimming come from the DNA, and the V and J calls and clone size come from that table. The table for this sample gives more than 40,000 clones. This sequence originates from a woman in her 40s in good health and CMV-seronegative. V usage is TRBV5-8 and J usage is TRBJ1-5; 7 positions agree with TRBD1. Sequencing used PBMCs. CDR3 bases: TGTGCCAGCAGCTTTCGTTATGTCCGACAGGGCGGGGATCAGCCCCAGCATTTT. This encodes CASSFRYVRQGGDQPQHF.